The T cell receptor (beta chain) under discussion was sequenced for a study of blood T cells in healthy people across ages. CDR3 size: 14 residues. The germline V gene encodes CDR1 MNHEY and CDR2 SMNVEV (reference sequence). Trimming shortened V by 2 bases and J by 8 bases, and 10 bases separated the two germline ends. Total RNA amounts of at least 5 micrograms were extracted per sample. The use of a sample-barcoded 5' primer and a J-beta primer mix characterized a second PCR of roughly 6 to 11 cycles. The yield of each sample was at least 2.5 million CDR3-containing paired-end reads. Using its own MiXCR run on the 5' RACE reads, TCRdb lists one record per CDR3 protein. The profile shows about 780,000 distinct CDR3 sequences, 46% of them singletons.

This receptor was taken from a man older than 75 in good health. The chain couples TRBV27 to TRBJ1-6; no definite D call. Source material: blood. The CDR3 region is CASSLRQSDSPLHF. As DNA, the CDR3 is TGTGCCAGCAGTTTAAGGCAGAGCGATTCACCCCTCCACTTT.